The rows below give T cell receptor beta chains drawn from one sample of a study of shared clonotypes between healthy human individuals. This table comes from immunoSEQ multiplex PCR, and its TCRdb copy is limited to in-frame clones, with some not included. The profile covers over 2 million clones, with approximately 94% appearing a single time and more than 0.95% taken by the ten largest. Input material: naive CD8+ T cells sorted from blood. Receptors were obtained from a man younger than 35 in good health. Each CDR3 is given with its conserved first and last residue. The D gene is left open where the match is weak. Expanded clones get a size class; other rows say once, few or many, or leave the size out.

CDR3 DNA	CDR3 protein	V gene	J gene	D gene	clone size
TGCGCCAGCAGCCTACGGACTAGCGGGGGCTCCTACAATGAGCAGTTCTTC	CASSLRTSGGSYNEQFF	TRBV4-1	TRBJ2-1	TRBD2	once
TGTGCCAGCAGCCCCAGAGATGCTACCTCCCCTGAAGCTTTCTTT	CASSPRDATSPEAFF	TRBV7-9	TRBJ1-1	-	-
TGTGCCAGCACTGCGGGAGATTGGCAAGAGACCCAGTACTTC	CASTAGDWQETQYF	TRBV9	TRBJ2-5	TRBD2	-
TGTGCCAGCAGCAACGTAGGAGTGGGCAATCAGCCCCAGCATTTT	CASSNVGVGNQPQHF	TRBV27	TRBJ1-5	-	-
TGTGCCAGCAGCCAGGGCCCAGCCGTGGCCCAGTACTTC	CASSQGPAVAQYF	TRBV6-5	TRBJ2-5	-	-
TGTGCCAGCAGCGTAGGACAGAATGAGCAGTTCTTC	CASSVGQNEQFF	TRBV27	TRBJ2-1	-	-
TGTGCCTGGAGTCCGTACGAGAGACCCTCCTACGAGCAGTACTTC	CAWSPYERPSYEQYF	TRBV30	TRBJ2-7	-	-
TGTGCTAGTGGTTTGGACCACACGGGGAATTCACCCCTCCACTTT	CASGLDHTGNSPLHF	TRBV12-5	TRBJ1-6	-	-
TGTGCCAGCAGTTACGGCGGGGCGTGGCCAGATACGCAGTATTTT	CASSYGGAWPDTQYF	TRBV6-6	TRBJ2-3	-	-
TGTGCCAGCAGCTTATCGTCGGGGGCGGGAAGCAATCAGCCCCAGCATTTT	CASSLSSGAGSNQPQHF	TRBV5-6	TRBJ1-5	-	once
TGTGCCAGCAGCCCCGGGACAGGGAGGGGCGAGCAGTACTTC	CASSPGTGRGEQYF	TRBV7-6	TRBJ2-7	TRBD1	-
TGTGCCAGCAGTTTATTACAAGGGGACATTCAGTACTTC	CASSLLQGDIQYF	TRBV27	TRBJ2-4	-	-
TGTGCCTGGAGTCCGCCTCCGAACACTGAAGCTTTCTTT	CAWSPPPNTEAFF	TRBV30	TRBJ1-1	-	-
TGTGCCAGCAGTTTATTCCGGGACCTGGACACTGAAGCTTTCTTT	CASSLFRDLDTEAFF	TRBV27	TRBJ1-1	-	-
TGCGCCAGCAGCAGAGAACTAGCGGGGATGCAAGAGACCCAGTACTTC	CASSRELAGMQETQYF	TRBV5-1	TRBJ2-5	TRBD2	-
TGTGCCAGCAGTTACTCGGTAGGATCTGAAGCTTTCTTT	CASSYSVGSEAFF	TRBV6-6	TRBJ1-1	-	-
TGTGCCAGCAGCTTACCCCAGGGAGCCGAGCAGTACTTC	CASSLPQGAEQYF	TRBV13	TRBJ2-7	-	-
TGTGCCAGCAGCCCCGATCTAGACAGGGGAGATACGCAGTATTTT	CASSPDLDRGDTQYF	TRBV5-4	TRBJ2-3	TRBD1	-
TGTGCCAGCAGCCAAGGTCCTCTGAGCGGGGGGGCTCTAAACGAGCAGTACTTC	CASSQGPLSGGALNEQYF	TRBV4-2	TRBJ2-7	TRBD2	-
TGTGCCAGCAGCTGGGACACGTCCTACGAGCAGTACTTC	CASSWDTSYEQYF	TRBV7-6	TRBJ2-7	-	-
TGTGCCAGCTCACAAGACAGGGGGAGTCGAATCCAGCATTTT	CASSQDRGSRIQHF	TRBV18	TRBJ1-5	TRBD1	-
TGTGCCATCAGTTTTGACAGGGAGGACTATGGCTACACCTTC	CAISFDREDYGYTF	TRBV10-3	TRBJ1-2	TRBD1	-
TGTGCCAGCAGTTTAATTTCTAGCAATCAGCCCCAGCATTTT	CASSLISSNQPQHF	TRBV27	TRBJ1-5	-	-
TGTGCCTGGAGTAGGAGCGGGGCTAGCACAGATACGCAGTATTTT	CAWSRSGASTDTQYF	TRBV30	TRBJ2-3	TRBD2	-
TGTGCCAGCAGTTTATTAACGGGGACAGACAATTCACCCCTCCACTTT	CASSLLTGTDNSPLHF	TRBV27	TRBJ1-6	TRBD1	-
TGTGCCAGCACCTCAGTATGGATCCCGAACACCGGGGAGCTGTTTTTT	CASTSVWIPNTGELFF	TRBV27	TRBJ2-2	-	-
TGTGCCAGCAGCTCCCGGGGGCAGCGGGGGGATTACGAGCAGTACTTC	CASSSRGQRGDYEQYF	TRBV13	TRBJ2-7	TRBD2	once
TGTGCCAGCAGCTTTGACATATCGGAAGGCTACACCTTC	CASSFDISEGYTF	TRBV5-5	TRBJ1-2	-	once
TGTGCCAGCAGCTCAGGAACGGGGGGGCCGTACGAGCAGTACTTC	CASSSGTGGPYEQYF	TRBV7-9	TRBJ2-7	TRBD2	-
TGTGCCAGTAGCCTGACTAGCGCACCACTGGAGCAGTACTTC	CASSLTSAPLEQYF	TRBV19	TRBJ2-7	TRBD2	-
TGTGCCAGCAGCTTAGGGTCCAACCGGGACACATCCTACGAGCAGTACTTC	CASSLGSNRDTSYEQYF	TRBV7-2	TRBJ2-7	-	-
TGTGCCAGCAGTGACTCAGGGGGCACAGATACGCAGTATTTT	CASSDSGGTDTQYF	TRBV6-4	TRBJ2-3	-	-
TGTGCCAGCAGTCCGACAGGATATGAGCAGTTCTTC	CASSPTGYEQFF	TRBV2	TRBJ2-1	-	-
TGTGCCAGCAGCCTTATGGGACAGGCCCGGAACACCATATATTTT	CASSLMGQARNTIYF	TRBV5-4	TRBJ1-3	TRBD1	-
TGTGCCAGCAGGGGAGACAAAAACATTCAGTACTTC	CASRGDKNIQYF	TRBV6-5	TRBJ2-4	-	-
TGTGCCAGCAGTGAAGGGGGACCGCATTTCCCCTACGAGCAGTACTTC	CASSEGGPHFPYEQYF	TRBV6-1	TRBJ2-7	-	-
TGTGCCAGCAGTCAAGGACTAGAGGGCGAGCAGTACTTC	CASSQGLEGEQYF	TRBV27	TRBJ2-7	TRBD2	once
TGTGCCAGCAGTTACGGAGAGAACACTGAAGCTTTCTTT	CASSYGENTEAFF	TRBV6-5	TRBJ1-1	-	once
TGCGCCAGCACCCTCTCGTCCTTTCGGGAAAAACTGTTTTTT	CASTLSSFREKLFF	TRBV5-1	TRBJ1-4	-	-
TGTGCCAGAAAGGGACAGGCGTTCTCGAATTCACCCCTCCACTTT	CARKGQAFSNSPLHF	TRBV6-5	TRBJ1-6	TRBD1	-
TGCGCCAGCAGTCAATCGTTCGGCAGAAAAAACATTCAGTACTTC	CASSQSFGRKNIQYF	TRBV23-1	TRBJ2-4	-	-
TGTGCCAGCAGCCCGGGGCTAGCGGGGGGCACAGATACGCAGTATTTT	CASSPGLAGGTDTQYF	TRBV11-2	TRBJ2-3	TRBD2	-
TGTGCCAGCAGCTTGATAGTCACTGAAGCTTTCTTT	CASSLIVTEAFF	TRBV11-2	TRBJ1-1	-	-
TGTGCCAGCAGCATCGAAGAGGTGTACGAGCAGTACTTC	CASSIEEVYEQYF	TRBV11-2	TRBJ2-7	-	-
TGTGCCAGCAGCTTAGATAACTGGGCTAATGAAAAACTGTTTTTT	CASSLDNWANEKLFF	TRBV11-2	TRBJ1-4	-	-
TGTGCCAGCAATGCGGGGGCTACGTCCTACGAGCAGTACTTC	CASNAGATSYEQYF	TRBV2	TRBJ2-7	-	-
TGTGCCAGCAGTTCGACTAGCGCTGAGCAGTTCTTC	CASSSTSAEQFF	TRBV27	TRBJ2-1	TRBD2	-
TGTGCCAGCAGTTACGCAGAGACCTATGGCTACACCTTC	CASSYAETYGYTF	TRBV6-5	TRBJ1-2	-	-